This entry features one T cell receptor beta chain sequence. This record comes from a study of blood T cell repertoires in COVID-19. Across the study: Some COVID-19 samples were acute and others convalescent; all came from the United States, Italy and Spain.

This CDR3 region has 15 residues. Germline V gives CDR1 SGHRS, CDR2 YFSETQ. After removal of 4 bases from V and 6 bases from J, the junction contained 13 bases not matched to a gene. Authors' methods: Amplification of reference gene primers was used by the study to estimate nucleated cell counts. Data came from immunoSEQ multiplex PCR; TCRdb stores just in-frame clones and leaves some out. For V, J and clone size, that table is used; D and trimming come from the DNA. Counted here are roughly 230,000 clones, around 85% occurring once; the ten biggest clones make up roughly 7.9%. The TCR sequence derives from a woman at least 80 years old with acute or convalescent COVID-19. Sequenced sample: peripheral blood. The chain joins TRBV5-1 to TRBJ2-7; 7 bases agree with TRBD1. DNA of the CDR3: TGCGCCAGCAGCCGCCTAGGACAGGCGTCCGTCGAGCAGTACTTC. Protein: CASSRLGQASVEQYF.